This T cell receptor (beta chain) was recovered during a study of T-cell reconstitution after alpha-beta-depleted transplantation in children. This clonotype appeared many times. Unique molecular identifiers featured in how the TCRbeta library was prepared. TCRdb called the PCR reads again in MiXCR, with one record for every CDR3 protein. Counted here are 380,000 or so distinct CDR3 sequences, roughly 15% occurring once; the ten biggest clones make up 3.5% to 4.5%. The CDR3 has 13 amino acids. Germline V lookup: CDR1 SQVTM, CDR2 ANQGSEA. V trimming: 7 bases; J trimming: 7 bases; junction bases outside the gene matches: 10.

The receptor was derived from a human donor who donated a stem cell graft to a child with Fanconi anemia. The rearrangement links TRBV29-1 to TRBJ1-1, with 9 positions matching TRBD1. The sequenced sample was PBMCs, obtained from the stem cell graft. The chain's CDR3 is CSGRTGVRGEAFF. The CDR3 DNA reads as TGCAGCGGGAGGACAGGGGTACGCGGTGAAGCTTTCTTT.